What follows is one T cell receptor (beta chain) and its context. The antigen remains undetermined. The CDR3 extends over 11 amino acids. CDR1 SEHNR and CDR2 FQNEAQ come from the germline V gene (reference sequence). These data are taken from a study of CXCR3-negative and CXCR3-positive naive CD8 T cells. Findings and caveats of the study: Higher TRB CDR3 hydrophobicity marked CXCR3-positive naive cells relative to CXCR3-negative naive cells.

The libraries of TRB cDNA were prepared using 5' RACE with UMI labels. TCRdb derives one entry per CDR3 protein from the 5' RACE reads, leaving out DNA. In all, the sample yields 150,000 or so distinct CDR3 sequences. This chain uses TRBV7-9 with TRBJ2-2. This TCR came from a human donor in good health. Some clones in this sample may be carry-over from other donors' samples. Input material: naive CXCR3+ CD8+ T cells from blood. Noted subset: CD45RO-CCR7+CD27+CD95- naive CD8+ T cells expressing CXCR3 (TNR3+). CDR3 amino acids: CASKWAGELFF.